These 32 T cell receptor beta chains were all obtained from the same sample, sequenced in a study of shared clonotypes between healthy human individuals. Terminally differentiated effector memory CD45RA+ cells were left out of the naive CD8 fraction, which was CD45RO-negative and positively selected for CCR7. Here immunoSEQ multiplex PCR was the method, and the copy in TCRdb shows in-frame clones only, minus some. This sample carries some 1,900,000 clones, roughly 95% of them seen once, and the ten largest clones take 1% to 1.5%. The sequencing input was naive CD8+ T cells sorted from blood. These receptors came from a man between 18 and 29 years old in good health.

CDR3 sequence: CASSPVTGELFF. CDR3 coding DNA: TGTGCCAGCAGTCCTGTCACCGGGGAGCTGTTTTTT. The V call is TRBV11-2, the J call TRBJ2-2; D unresolved. The V and J ends lost 6 bases and 4 bases respectively, with 6 bases between them. CDR3 length: 12 amino acids. Germline-derived CDR1 and CDR2 are SGHAT and FQNNGV.

The chain links TRBV23-1 to TRBJ1-5; D call uncertain. TRBV23-1 is marked as an open reading frame, function uncertain. This CDR3 has 14 amino acids. V was pared by 8 bases and J by 1 base, with 12 bases between. The CDR3 loop is CASVSSSSNQPQHF. The CDR3 nucleotides are TGCGCCAGCGTATCCTCTTCAAGCAATCAGCCCCAGCATTTT.

In its sample, this clone was seen once. V and J are TRBV5-6 and TRBJ2-1; D is ambiguous. Germline V gene sequence: CDR1 SGHDT, CDR2 YYEEEE. V was pared by 0 bases and J by 4 bases, with 8 bases between. The CDR3 is made up of 14 amino acids. CDR3 in DNA: TGTGCCAGCAGCTTGGCCTGGCGTTACAATGAGCAGTTCTTC. This gives the protein CASSLAWRYNEQFF.

The chain carries TRBV10-2 and TRBJ1-1; D is undetermined. This CDR3 spans 12 amino acids. The V end was cut by 0 bases, the J end by 8 bases, with 7 bases between. Germline loops: CDR1 WSHSY, CDR2 SAAADI. CDR3 in DNA: TGCGCCAGCAGTGAGTCGCGTTCCGAAGCTTTCTTT. Translating gives CASSESRSEAFF.

The genes are TRBV18 and TRBJ2-7; 10 bases align to TRBD2. The CDR3 length is 17 residues. Per the germline V gene, CDR1 is KGHSH and CDR2 is LQKENI. Trimming removed 5 bases from V and 0 bases from J; junction bases left unmatched: 10. The CDR3 here is CASSWGPTSGASYEQYF. The CDR3 nucleotides are TGTGCCAGCTCATGGGGACCAACTAGCGGGGCCTCCTACGAGCAGTACTTC.

This chain connects TRBV9 to TRBJ2-3; the D gene is possibly TRBD2 (6 bases). CDR1 is SGDLS, CDR2 YYNGEE, per germline. V was pared by 0 bases and J by 1 base, with 9 bases between. The CDR3 runs 15 residues. The DNA of the CDR3 is TGTGCCAGCAGCGTAGATTGGGGGGGCACAGATACGCAGTATTTT. It specifies CASSVDWGGTDTQYF. Full variable domain (missing parts from reference TRBV9 and TRBJ2-3): DSGVTQTPKHLITATGQRVTLRCSPRSGDLSVYWYQQSLDQGLQFLIQYYNGEERAKGNILERFSAQQFPDLHSELNLSSLELGDSALYFCASSVDWGGTDTQYFGPGTRLTVL.

This rearrangement joins TRBV30 to TRBJ2-7; possible D gene TRBD1, 6 bases. The ends were cut back, 0 bases at V and 3 bases at J, with 12 bases in the middle. The CDR3 loop spans 14 amino acids. CDR1 and CDR2 (germline): GTSNPN, SVGIG (reference sequence). The CDR3 region is CAWSVGQILYEQYF. In nucleotides, the CDR3 is TGTGCCTGGAGTGTCGGACAGATACTCTACGAGCAGTACTTC. Combining the CDR3 with reference TRBV30 and TRBJ2-7 gives the whole variable domain SQTIHQWPATLVQPVGSPLSLECTVEGTSNPNLYWYRQAAGRGLQLLFYSVGIGQISSEVPQNLSASRPQDRQFILSSKKLLLSDSGFYLCAWSVGQILYEQYFGPGTRLTVT.

The chain couples TRBV5-1 to TRBJ2-1; D possibly corresponds to TRBD2 (5 bases). The CDR3 is made up of 14 amino acids. Trimming removed 1 base at V and 6 bases at J, with 11 bases between. Germline V gene data show CDR1 as SGHRS and CDR2 as YFSETQ. The CDR3 DNA sequence: TGCGCCAGCAGCTTGAAGTTCGAGGGCAATGAGCAGTTCTTC. Protein product: CASSLKFEGNEQFF.

The rearrangement links TRBV28 to TRBJ1-1; 10 bases match TRBD1. Germline CDR1 reads MDHEN; CDR2 reads SYDVKM. The CDR3 spans 14 residues. The ends lost 6 bases at V and 2 bases at J; junction bases unmatched: 3. DNA of the CDR3: TGTGCCAGCAGCGGGACAGGGGCAAACACTGAAGCTTTCTTT. Protein: CASSGTGANTEAFF.

Comment on this clone: This same CDR3 is encoded by further DNA sequences in the sample. This rearrangement joins TRBV27 to TRBJ2-2; no definite D call. Per germline, CDR1 MNHEY and CDR2 SMNVEV (reference sequence). This CDR3 has 13 residues. V shed 5 bases and J shed 0 bases, with 4 bases lying between them. CDR3 nucleotide sequence: TGTGCCAGCAGTACCACGAACACCGGGGAGCTGTTTTTT. This encodes CASSTTNTGELFF.

As regards this clone: Other nucleotide sequences from this sample produce the same CDR3. V is TRBV7-9 and J is TRBJ2-1; D might be TRBD1 or TRBD2, each matching 5 bases. With 1 base removed from V and 0 bases from J, the gap between germline ends came to 10 bases. CDR3 size: 16 residues. Germline V gene sequence: CDR1 SEHNR, CDR2 FQNEAQ (reference sequence). CDR3 protein: CASSLGEGSSYNEQFF. CDR3 nucleotide sequence: TGTGCCAGCAGCTTAGGAGAGGGGAGCTCCTACAATGAGCAGTTCTTC.

The genes are TRBV13 and TRBJ1-1; D not certain. This CDR3 is built from 13 residues. Trimming left V 1 base short and J 13 bases short, with 16 bases between. Germline V CDR1 and CDR2: PRHDT, FYEKMQ (reference sequence). The CDR3 reads CASSLVSGEKLFF. In nucleotides, the CDR3 is TGTGCCAGCAGCTTAGTGTCCGGGGAGAAGCTTTTCTTT.

The chain is built from TRBV27 and TRBJ2-3; TRBD2 might be the D (6 bases). V gave up 7 bases and J gave up 2 bases, with 25 bases separating them. Per germline, CDR1 MNHEY and CDR2 SMNVEV (reference sequence). The CDR3 totals 18 residues. The CDR3 reads CASIGESVSGEYTDTQYF. The DNA of the CDR3 is TGTGCCAGCATTGGGGAAAGTGTATCGGGAGAGTACACAGATACGCAGTATTTT.

Worth noting for this clone: A junction end diverges from the germline sequence, so it may reflect a read error. The genes are TRBV29-1 and TRBJ2-1, with TRBD1 matching 10 bases. CDR1 SQVTM and CDR2 ANQGSEA come from the germline V gene. This CDR3 is 17 amino acids long. The CDR3: CSFEGTGESGSYNEQFF. As DNA, the CDR3 is TGCAGCTTTGAGGGGACAGGGGAATCGGGCTCCTACAATGAGCAGTTCTTC.

Here the CDR3 DNA reads TGTGCCAGCAGTTCGGGGACCCAGGGTACAGATACGCAGTATTTT. This encodes CASSSGTQGTDTQYF. The rearrangement uses TRBV27 and TRBJ2-3; TRBD1 or TRBD2 may be the D gene (5 bases each). Trimming removed 4 bases at V and 3 bases at J, with 14 bases between. Germline V lookup: CDR1 MNHEY, CDR2 SMNVEV (reference sequence). This CDR3 contains 15 residues.

The chain is built from TRBV10-2 and TRBJ2-7, with TRBD1 matching over 7 bases. V lost 10 bases to trimming and J lost 6 bases; unmatched junction nucleotides: 12. This CDR3 is built from 13 residues. The germline V gene has CDR1 WSHSY and CDR2 SAAADI. CDR3 bases: TGCGCCACCTCCCAAGGGACAGACCTCGAGCAGTACTTC. Translation gives CATSQGTDLEQYF.

The chain employs TRBV4-2 and TRBJ2-5, with TRBD2 matching 8 bases. Germline values: CDR1 LGHNA, CDR2 YNFKEQ. Losses at the gene ends were 1 base for V and 1 base for J; bases not matched to a gene: 11. The CDR3 contains 18 residues. CDR3 in amino acids: CASSQAASGGLTQETQYF. The CDR3 bases are TGTGCCAGCAGCCAAGCGGCAAGCGGGGGCCTTACCCAAGAGACCCAGTACTTC.

The chain uses TRBV28 and TRBJ2-7; 7 nucleotides align to TRBD1. The V and J ends lost 4 bases and 2 bases, in that order; junction bases with no gene match: 14. The CDR3 consists of 17 residues. The germline V gene encodes CDR1 MDHEN and CDR2 SYDVKM. The CDR3: CASSSPRARGITYEQYF. The DNA for the CDR3 is TGTGCCAGCAGTTCTCCCCGGGCCAGGGGGATCACCTACGAGCAGTACTTC.

The chain couples TRBV28 to TRBJ2-2; 10 positions match TRBD1. The CDR3 is made up of 17 amino acids. CDR1 and CDR2 from the germline V gene are MDHEN and SYDVKM. Unmatched junction bases numbered 7, after V lost 3 bases and J lost 3 bases. The CDR3 region is CASSFPRQGADTGELFF. CDR3 coding DNA: TGTGCCAGCAGTTTCCCCCGACAGGGGGCGGACACCGGGGAGCTGTTTTTT.

The rearrangement uses TRBV7-9 and TRBJ2-7; D is uncertain. The CDR3 contains 15 residues. The V end was cut by 1 base, the J end by 2 bases, with 12 bases between. Germline V gene lookup returns CDR1 SEHNR and CDR2 FQNEAQ (reference sequence). The CDR3 nucleotides read TGTGCCAGCAGCTTAGTTGGGCCGTTAACCTACGAGCAGTACTTC. It specifies CASSLVGPLTYEQYF. The entire variable domain, with the rest obtained from reference TRBV7-9 and TRBJ2-7, is as follows: DTGVSQNPRHKITKRGQNVTFRCDPISEHNRLYWYRQTLGQGPEFLTYFQNEAQLEKSRLLSDRFSAERPKGSFSTLEIQRTEQGDSAMYLCASSLVGPLTYEQYFGPGTRLTVT.

Written as DNA, the CDR3 is TGTGCCAGCAGCCCGGGACTAGCGGGAGCCTTTACCTACGAGCAGTACTTC. The encoded protein is CASSPGLAGAFTYEQYF. V and J are TRBV5-6 and TRBJ2-7; 14 bases match TRBD2. Germline CDR1 SGHDT, CDR2 YYEEEE. Trimming took 4 bases from V and 2 from J; bases not matched to a gene: 8. CDR3 length equals 17 residues.

This clone occurred once. The chain carries TRBV28 and TRBJ2-7, with TRBD1 identical over 9 bases. The J segment lost 3 bases and the V segment lost 6 bases, leaving 6 bases of the junction unmatched. Germline CDR1 is MDHEN and CDR2 is SYDVKM. The CDR3 has 14 residues. DNA for the CDR3: TGTGCCAGCAGCCACAGGGGGCGAATCTACGAGCAGTACTTC. Translation: CASSHRGRIYEQYF.

This chain joins TRBV4-3 and TRBJ2-1, with a weak D call TRBD2 (5 bases). CDR3 length equals 17 residues. Germline lookup yields CDR1 LGHNA and CDR2 YSLEER. Trimming stripped 0 bases from V and 3 bases from J, with 15 bases between. The CDR3 nucleotides read TGCGCCAGCAGCCAAGATGGAGGCGTGGAGATCTACAATGAGCAGTTCTTC. Amino acids: CASSQDGGVEIYNEQFF.

This chain joins TRBV9 and TRBJ2-2, with D tentatively TRBD1 (5 bases). The germline V gene encodes CDR1 SGDLS and CDR2 YYNGEE. V was cut by 1 base and J by 0 bases, with 7 bases left in between. This CDR3 spans 15 amino acids. The CDR3 protein is CASSVHRSNTGELFF. The DNA for the CDR3 is TGTGCCAGCAGCGTACACAGGTCGAACACCGGGGAGCTGTTTTTT.

Concerning this clone itself: The same CDR3 is also encoded by other DNA sequences in this sample. The chain recombines TRBV19 with TRBJ1-5; 7 bases are a match to TRBD1. Germline V lookup: CDR1 LNHDA, CDR2 SQIVND (reference sequence). The V gene end was trimmed by 9 bases and the J gene end by 3 bases; junction bases not matched to a gene: 5. The CDR3 runs to 13 residues. In DNA form, the CDR3 reads TGTGCCAGCGACGACAGGGACAATCAGCCCCAGCATTTT. Its translation is CASDDRDNQPQHF. The entire variable domain, with the rest obtained from reference TRBV19 and TRBJ1-5, is as follows: DGGITQSPKYLFRKEGQNVTLSCEQNLNHDAMYWYRQDPGQGLRLIYYSQIVNDFQKGDIAEGYSVSREKKESFPLTVTSAQKNPTAFYLCASDDRDNQPQHFGDGTRLSIL.

V and J are TRBV7-9 and TRBJ2-1; 9 bases agree with TRBD2. V lost 2 bases and J lost 9; bases outside the gene matches: 2. The CDR3 sequence is 13 residues long. CDR1 SEHNR and CDR2 FQNEAQ come from the germline V gene (reference sequence). Here the CDR3 reads CASSLSSGVEQFF. CDR3 nucleotide sequence: TGTGCCAGCAGCTTATCTAGCGGGGTTGAGCAGTTCTTC.

The rearrangement uses TRBV6-6 and TRBJ2-5, with 7 bases that match TRBD1. The CDR3 has 14 residues. Germline V gives CDR1 MNHNY, CDR2 SVGAGI (reference sequence). Trimming cost V 4 bases and J 3 bases; bases outside gene matches: 5. The CDR3 DNA follows: TGTGCCAGCAGTTCGGACAGGATAGAAGAGACCCAGTACTTC. Amino acids: CASSSDRIEETQYF.

This clone was counted only a few times. This rearrangement joins TRBV4-1 to TRBJ1-2; D uncertain. This CDR3 spans 13 amino acids. The V gene's germline CDR1 is MGHRA and CDR2 YSYEKL. V was clipped by 2 bases and J by 1 base, with 5 bases between them. The CDR3 region is CASSQSVNYGYTF. CDR3 sequence (DNA): TGCGCCAGCAGCCAAAGCGTTAACTATGGCTACACCTTC.

This chain connects TRBV28 to TRBJ1-1, with D unclear. Germline V CDR1 and CDR2: MDHEN, SYDVKM. Trimming cost V 6 bases and J 0 bases, with 11 bases left between them. This CDR3 comprises 14 residues. CDR3 loop: CASSSLGLNTEAFF. DNA of the CDR3: TGTGCCAGCAGCTCCCTGGGCCTGAACACTGAAGCTTTCTTT. Supplemented by reference TRBV28 and TRBJ1-1, the full variable domain reads DVKVTQSSRYLVKRTGEKVFLECVQDMDHENMFWYRQDPGLGLRLIYFSYDVKMKEKGDIPEGYSVSREKKERFSLILESASTNQTSMYLCASSSLGLNTEAFFGQGTRLTVV.

The chain joins TRBV6-5 to TRBJ2-7; D may be TRBD2 (5 bases). There are 15 residues in the CDR3. V was trimmed by 2 bases and J by 5 bases, leaving 16 bases between them. CDR1 MNHEY and CDR2 SVGAGI come from the germline V gene. CDR3 region: CASSYLLTGSDEQYF. CDR3 in DNA: TGTGCCAGCAGTTACCTTCTGACGGGGAGCGACGAGCAGTACTTC.

A word on this clone: The sample has other DNA sequences that encode this CDR3 too. V is TRBV6-5 and J is TRBJ2-5, with D possibly matching TRBD1 (5 bases). Trimming stripped 6 bases from V and 5 bases from J, with 13 bases between. CDR1 and CDR2 from the germline V gene are MNHEY and SVGAGI. CDR3 length: 13 amino acids. The CDR3 region has the DNA TGTGCCAGCAGCTACGTTAGGGGTGAGACCCAGTACTTC. Encoded protein: CASSYVRGETQYF.

This chain connects TRBV5-6 to TRBJ1-5; D remains ambiguous. The germline V and J ends were trimmed by 2 bases and 2 bases, with 8 bases remaining between them. Germline V gene data show CDR1 as SGHDT and CDR2 as YYEEEE. The length of the CDR3 is 14 residues. The DNA for the CDR3 is TGTGCCAGCAGCTTCTTGACTGGCAATCAGCCCCAGCATTTT. It codes for CASSFLTGNQPQHF.